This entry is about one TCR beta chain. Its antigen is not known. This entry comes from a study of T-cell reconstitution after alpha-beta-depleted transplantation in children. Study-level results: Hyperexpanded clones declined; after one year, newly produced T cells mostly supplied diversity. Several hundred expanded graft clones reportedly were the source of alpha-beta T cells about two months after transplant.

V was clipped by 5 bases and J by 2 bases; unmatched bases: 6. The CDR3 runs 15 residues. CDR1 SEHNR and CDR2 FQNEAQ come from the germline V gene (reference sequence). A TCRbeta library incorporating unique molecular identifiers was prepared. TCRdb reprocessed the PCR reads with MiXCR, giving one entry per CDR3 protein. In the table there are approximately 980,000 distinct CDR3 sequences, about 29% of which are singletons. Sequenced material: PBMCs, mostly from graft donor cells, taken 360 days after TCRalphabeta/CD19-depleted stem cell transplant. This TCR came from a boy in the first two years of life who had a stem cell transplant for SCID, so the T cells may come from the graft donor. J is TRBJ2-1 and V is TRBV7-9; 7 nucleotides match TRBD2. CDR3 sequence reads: CASSPAGPPYNEQFF. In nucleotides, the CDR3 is TGTGCCAGCAGCCCAGCGGGGCCCCCCTACAATGAGCAGTTCTTC. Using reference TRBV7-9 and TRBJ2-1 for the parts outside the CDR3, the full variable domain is DTGVSQNPRHKITKRGQNVTFRCDPISEHNRLYWYRQTLGQGPEFLTYFQNEAQLEKSRLLSDRFSAERPKGSFSTLEIQRTEQGDSAMYLCASSPAGPPYNEQFFGPGTRLTVL.